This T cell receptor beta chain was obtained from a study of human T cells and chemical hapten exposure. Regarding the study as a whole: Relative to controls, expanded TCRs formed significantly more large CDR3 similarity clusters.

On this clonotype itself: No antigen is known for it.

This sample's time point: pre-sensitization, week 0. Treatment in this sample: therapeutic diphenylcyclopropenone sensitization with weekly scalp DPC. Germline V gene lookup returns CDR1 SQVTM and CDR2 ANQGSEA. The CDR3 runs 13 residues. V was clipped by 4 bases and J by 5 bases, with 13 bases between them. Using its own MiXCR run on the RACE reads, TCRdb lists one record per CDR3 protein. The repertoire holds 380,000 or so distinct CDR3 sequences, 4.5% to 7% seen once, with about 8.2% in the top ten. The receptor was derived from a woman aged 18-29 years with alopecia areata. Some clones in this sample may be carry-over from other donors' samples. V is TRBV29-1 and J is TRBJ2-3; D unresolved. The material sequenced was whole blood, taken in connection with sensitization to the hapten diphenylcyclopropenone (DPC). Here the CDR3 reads CSVGRPAEDTQYF. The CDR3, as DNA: TGCAGCGTTGGCCGGCCCGCGGAAGATACGCAGTATTTT.